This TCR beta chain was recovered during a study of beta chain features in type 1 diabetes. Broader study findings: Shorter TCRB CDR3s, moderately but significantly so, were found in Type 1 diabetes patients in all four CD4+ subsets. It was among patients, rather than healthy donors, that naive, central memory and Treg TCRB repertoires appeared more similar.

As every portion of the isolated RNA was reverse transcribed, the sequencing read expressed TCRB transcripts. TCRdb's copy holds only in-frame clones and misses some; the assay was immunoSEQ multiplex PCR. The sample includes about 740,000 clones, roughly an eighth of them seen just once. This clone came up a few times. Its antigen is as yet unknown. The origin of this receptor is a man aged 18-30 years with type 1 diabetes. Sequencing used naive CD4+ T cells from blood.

The CDR3 reads CASSFGPQETQYF. In DNA form, the CDR3 reads TGTGCCAGCAGCTTCGGACCTCAAGAGACCCAGTACTTC. This sequence joins TRBV7-2 and TRBJ2-5, with D unclear. The germline gives CDR1 SGHTA, CDR2 FQGNSA. Trimming stripped 3 bases from V and 2 bases from J, with 7 bases between. The length of the CDR3 is 13 residues.